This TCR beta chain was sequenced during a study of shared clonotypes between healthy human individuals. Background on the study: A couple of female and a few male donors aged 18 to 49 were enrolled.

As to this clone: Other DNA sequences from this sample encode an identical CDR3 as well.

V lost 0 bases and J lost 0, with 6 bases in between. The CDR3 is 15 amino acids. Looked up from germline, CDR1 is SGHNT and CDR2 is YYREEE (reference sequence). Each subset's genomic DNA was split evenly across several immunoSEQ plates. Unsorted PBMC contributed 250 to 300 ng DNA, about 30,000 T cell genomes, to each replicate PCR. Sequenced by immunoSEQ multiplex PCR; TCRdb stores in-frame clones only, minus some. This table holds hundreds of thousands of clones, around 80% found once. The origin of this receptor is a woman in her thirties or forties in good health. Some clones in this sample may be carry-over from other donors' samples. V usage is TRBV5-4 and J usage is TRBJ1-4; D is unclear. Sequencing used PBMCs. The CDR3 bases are TGTGCCAGCAGCTTGGGGCCAGCAACTAATGAAAAACTGTTTTTT. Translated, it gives CASSLGPATNEKLFF. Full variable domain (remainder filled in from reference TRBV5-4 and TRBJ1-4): ETGVTQSPTHLIKTRGQQVTLRCSSQSGHNTVSWYQQALGQGPQFIFQYYREEENGRGNFPPRFSGLQFPNYSSELNVNALELDDSALYLCASSLGPATNEKLFFGSGTQLSVL.